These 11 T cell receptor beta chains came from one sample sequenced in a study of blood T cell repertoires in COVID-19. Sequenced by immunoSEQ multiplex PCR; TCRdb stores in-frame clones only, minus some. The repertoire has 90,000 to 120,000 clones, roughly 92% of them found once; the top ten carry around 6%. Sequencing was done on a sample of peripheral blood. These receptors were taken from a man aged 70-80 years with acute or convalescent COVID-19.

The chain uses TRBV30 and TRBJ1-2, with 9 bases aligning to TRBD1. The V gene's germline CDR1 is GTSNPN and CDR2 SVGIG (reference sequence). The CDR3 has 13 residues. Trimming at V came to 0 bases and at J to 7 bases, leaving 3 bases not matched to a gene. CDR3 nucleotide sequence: TGTGCCTGGAGTGTCTTGGACAGGGGTGGCTACACCTTC. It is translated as CAWSVLDRGGYTF.

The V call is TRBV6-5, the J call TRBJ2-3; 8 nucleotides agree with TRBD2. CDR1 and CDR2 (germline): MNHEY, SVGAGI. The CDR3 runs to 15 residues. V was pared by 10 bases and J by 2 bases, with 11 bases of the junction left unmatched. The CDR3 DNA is TGTGCCACCGGCCTTAGACTAGCGTACACAGATACGCAGTATTTT. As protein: CATGLRLAYTDTQYF.

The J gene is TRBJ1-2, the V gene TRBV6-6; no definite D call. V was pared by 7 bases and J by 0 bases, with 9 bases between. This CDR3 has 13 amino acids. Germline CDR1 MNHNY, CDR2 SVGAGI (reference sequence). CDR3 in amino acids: CASTGIANYGYTF. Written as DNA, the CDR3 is TGTGCCAGCACGGGGATAGCTAACTATGGCTACACCTTC.

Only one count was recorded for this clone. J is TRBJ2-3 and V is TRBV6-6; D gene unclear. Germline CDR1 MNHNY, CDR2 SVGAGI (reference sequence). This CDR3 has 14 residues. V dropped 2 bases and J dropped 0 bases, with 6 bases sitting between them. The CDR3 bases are TGTGCCAGCAGTTACGCGACTAGCACAGATACGCAGTATTTT. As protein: CASSYATSTDTQYF.

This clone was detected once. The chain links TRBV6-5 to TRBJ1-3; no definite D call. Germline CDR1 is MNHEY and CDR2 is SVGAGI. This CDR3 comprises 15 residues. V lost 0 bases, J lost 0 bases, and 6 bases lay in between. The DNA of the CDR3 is TGTGCCAGCAGTTACTCCCAGAACTCTGGAAACACCATATATTTT. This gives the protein CASSYSQNSGNTIYF.

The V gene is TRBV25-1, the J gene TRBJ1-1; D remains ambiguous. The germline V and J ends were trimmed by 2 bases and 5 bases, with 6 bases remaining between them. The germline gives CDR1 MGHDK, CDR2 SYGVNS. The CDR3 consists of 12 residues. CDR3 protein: CASSESVTEAFF. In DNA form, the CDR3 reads TGTGCCAGCAGTGAAAGCGTTACTGAAGCTTTCTTT.

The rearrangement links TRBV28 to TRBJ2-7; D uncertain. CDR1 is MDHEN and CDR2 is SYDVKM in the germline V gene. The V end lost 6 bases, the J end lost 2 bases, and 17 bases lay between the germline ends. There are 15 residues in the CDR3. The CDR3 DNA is TGTGCCAGCAGCCCTCGCCCGAAGCAGGCCTACGAGCAGTACTTC. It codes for CASSPRPKQAYEQYF.

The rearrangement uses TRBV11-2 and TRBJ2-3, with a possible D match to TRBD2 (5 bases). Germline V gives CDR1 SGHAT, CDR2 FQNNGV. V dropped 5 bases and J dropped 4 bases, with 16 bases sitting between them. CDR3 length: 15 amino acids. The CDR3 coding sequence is TGTGCCAGCAGCCGGTCCGGGGTTGGCCCAGATACGCAGTATTTT. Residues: CASSRSGVGPDTQYF.

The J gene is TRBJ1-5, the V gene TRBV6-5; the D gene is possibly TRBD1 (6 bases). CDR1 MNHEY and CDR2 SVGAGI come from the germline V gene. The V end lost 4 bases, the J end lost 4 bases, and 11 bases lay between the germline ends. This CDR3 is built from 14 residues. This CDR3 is CASSFGQRNQPQHF. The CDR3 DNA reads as TGTGCCAGCAGTTTCGGACAGCGAAATCAGCCCCAGCATTTT.

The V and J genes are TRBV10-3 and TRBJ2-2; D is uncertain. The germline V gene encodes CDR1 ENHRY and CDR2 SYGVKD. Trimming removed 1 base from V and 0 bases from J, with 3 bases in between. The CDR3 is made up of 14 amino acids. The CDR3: CAISEFTNTGELFF. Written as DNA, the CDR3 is TGTGCCATCAGTGAGTTTACGAACACCGGGGAGCTGTTTTTT.

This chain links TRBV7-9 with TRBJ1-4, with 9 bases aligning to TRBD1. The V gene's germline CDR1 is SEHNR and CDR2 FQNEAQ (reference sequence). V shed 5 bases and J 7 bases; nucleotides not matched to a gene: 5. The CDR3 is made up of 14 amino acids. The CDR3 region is CASSRDRGIEKLFF. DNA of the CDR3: TGTGCCAGCAGCCGAGACAGGGGGATTGAAAAACTGTTTTTT.